The clone carrying this T cell receptor (beta chain) was seen only once. V was shortened by 1 base and J by 8 bases, with 5 bases between the two germline ends. The CDR3 is 11 amino acids. This record belongs to a study of CD8 T cells in Susac syndrome. RNA totalling about 0.45 to 1 ug underwent reverse transcription with random hexamers. TCRdb re-derived calls from the immunoSEQ multiplex PCR reads in MiXCR, one entry per CDR3 protein. The sample lists approximately 110,000 distinct CDR3 sequences; around 95% were seen once. This TCR was recovered from a human donor in good health. The chain recombines TRBV12-3 or TRBV12-4 with TRBJ1-1; unclear D gene. The specimen was CD4+ T cells from PBMCs. CDR3 nucleotide sequence: TGTGCCAGCAGTTTAGGGCGGGAAGCTTTCTTT. It codes for CASSLGREAFF.